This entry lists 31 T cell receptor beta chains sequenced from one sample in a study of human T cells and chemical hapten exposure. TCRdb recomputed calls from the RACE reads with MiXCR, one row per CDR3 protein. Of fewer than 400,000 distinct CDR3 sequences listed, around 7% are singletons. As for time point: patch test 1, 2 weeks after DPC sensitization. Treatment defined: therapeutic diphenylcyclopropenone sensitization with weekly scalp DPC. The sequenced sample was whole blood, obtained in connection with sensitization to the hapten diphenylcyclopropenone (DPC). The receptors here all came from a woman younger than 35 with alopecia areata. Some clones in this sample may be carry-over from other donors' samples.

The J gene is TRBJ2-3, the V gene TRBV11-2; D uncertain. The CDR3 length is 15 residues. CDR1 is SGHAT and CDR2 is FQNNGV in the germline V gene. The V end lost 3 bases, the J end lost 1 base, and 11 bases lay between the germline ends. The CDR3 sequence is CASSFRNPGTDTQYF. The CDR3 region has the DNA TGTGCCAGCAGCTTTAGGAACCCAGGCACAGATACGCAGTATTTT.

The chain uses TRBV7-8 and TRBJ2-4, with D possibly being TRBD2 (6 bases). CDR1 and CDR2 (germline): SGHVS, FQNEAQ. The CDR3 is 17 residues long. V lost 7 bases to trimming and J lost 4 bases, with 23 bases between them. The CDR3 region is CASNQMGLPGGKNIQYF. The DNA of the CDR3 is TGTGCCAGCAACCAAATGGGACTCCCTGGGGGTAAAAACATTCAGTACTTC.

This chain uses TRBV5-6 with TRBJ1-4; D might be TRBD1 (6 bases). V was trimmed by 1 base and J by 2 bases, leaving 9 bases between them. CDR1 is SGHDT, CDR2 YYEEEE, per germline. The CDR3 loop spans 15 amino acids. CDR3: CASSLKRGTNEKLFF. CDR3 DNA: TGTGCCAGCAGCTTGAAAAGGGGGACTAATGAAAAACTGTTTTTT.

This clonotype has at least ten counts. The CDR3 coding sequence is TGTGCCAGCCTTTTTTCTGGGGCCAACGTCCTGACTTTC. It encodes CASLFSGANVLTF. This chain links TRBV25-1 with TRBJ2-6; D ambiguous. Trimming pared 8 bases from V and 1 base from J, leaving 6 bases between. The germline gives CDR1 MGHDK, CDR2 SYGVNS. The length of the CDR3 is 13 residues. The whole variable domain, filled in from reference TRBV25-1 and TRBJ2-6, reads EADIYQTPRYLVIGTGKKITLECSQTMGHDKMYWYQQDPGMELHLIHYSYGVNSTEKGDLSSESTVSRIRTEHFPLTLESARPSHTSQYLCASLFSGANVLTFGAGSRLTVL.

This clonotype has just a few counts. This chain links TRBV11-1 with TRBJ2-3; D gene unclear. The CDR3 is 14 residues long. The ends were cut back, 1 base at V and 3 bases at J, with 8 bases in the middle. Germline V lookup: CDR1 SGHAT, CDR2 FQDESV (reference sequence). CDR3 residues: CASSLDERTDTQYF. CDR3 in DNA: TGTGCCAGCAGCTTAGATGAGAGGACAGATACGCAGTATTTT.

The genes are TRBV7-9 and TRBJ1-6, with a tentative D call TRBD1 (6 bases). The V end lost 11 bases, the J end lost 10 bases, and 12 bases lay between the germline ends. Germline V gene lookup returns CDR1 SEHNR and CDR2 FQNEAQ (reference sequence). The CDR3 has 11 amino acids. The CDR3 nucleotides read TGTGCCTCGTCAGGGGACTCACCCCTCCACTTT. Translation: CASSGDSPLHF.

In DNA form, the CDR3 reads TGTGCCAGCAGCCGAGGACAGAACGACTACGAGCAGTACTTC. Protein: CASSRGQNDYEQYF. The chain links TRBV3-1 to TRBJ2-7; D is possibly TRBD1 (6 bases). V was trimmed by 4 bases and J by 3 bases, leaving 13 bases between them. From germline, CDR1 is LGHDT and CDR2 YNNKEL (reference sequence). This CDR3 spans 14 amino acids.

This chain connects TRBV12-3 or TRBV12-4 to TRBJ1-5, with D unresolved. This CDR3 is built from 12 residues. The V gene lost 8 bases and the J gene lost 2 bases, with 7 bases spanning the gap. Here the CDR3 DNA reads TGTGCCAGCGGAATTGGCAATCAGCCCCAGCATTTT. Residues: CASGIGNQPQHF.

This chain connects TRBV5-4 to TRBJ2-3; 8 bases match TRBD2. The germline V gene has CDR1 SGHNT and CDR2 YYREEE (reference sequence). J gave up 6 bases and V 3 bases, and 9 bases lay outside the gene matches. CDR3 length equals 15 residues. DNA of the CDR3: TGTGCCAGCAGCTCGTCCGGGGGGGCTGGTGATACGCAGTATTTT. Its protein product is CASSSSGGAGDTQYF.

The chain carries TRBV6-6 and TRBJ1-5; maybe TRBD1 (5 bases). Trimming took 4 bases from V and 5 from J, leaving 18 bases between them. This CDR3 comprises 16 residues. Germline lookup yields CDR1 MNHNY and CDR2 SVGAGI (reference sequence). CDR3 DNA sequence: TGTGCCAGCAGTTGGCGTGGGGGTGAAGTCCATCAGCCCCAGCATTTT. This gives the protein CASSWRGGEVHQPQHF.

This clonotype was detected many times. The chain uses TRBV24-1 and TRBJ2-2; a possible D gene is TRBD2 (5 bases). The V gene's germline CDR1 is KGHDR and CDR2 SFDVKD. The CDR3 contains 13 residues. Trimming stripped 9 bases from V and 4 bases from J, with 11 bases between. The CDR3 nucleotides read TGTGCCACCGGTAGCGCCCTCACCGGGGAGCTGTTTTTT. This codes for CATGSALTGELFF.

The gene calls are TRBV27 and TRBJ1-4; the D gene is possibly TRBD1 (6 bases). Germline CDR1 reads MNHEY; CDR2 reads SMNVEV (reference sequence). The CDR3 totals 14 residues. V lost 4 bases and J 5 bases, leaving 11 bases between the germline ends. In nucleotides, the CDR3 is TGTGCCAGCAGTTCCAGGGGCGTAAATGAAAAACTGTTTTTT. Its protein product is CASSSRGVNEKLFF.

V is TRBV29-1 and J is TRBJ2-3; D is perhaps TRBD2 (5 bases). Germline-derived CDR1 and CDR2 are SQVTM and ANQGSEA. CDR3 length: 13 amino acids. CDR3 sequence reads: CGQREFSTDTQYF. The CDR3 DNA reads TGCGGCCAGAGGGAATTTAGCACAGATACGCAGTATTTT.

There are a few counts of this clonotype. CDR3 nucleotide sequence: TGTGCCAGCAGTAGGACAGGGGTCGAGCAGTACTTC. This codes for CASSRTGVEQYF. This chain joins TRBV6-5 and TRBJ2-7; the match to TRBD1 covers 9 bases. V dropped 5 bases and J dropped 6; count of bases not matched to a gene: 2. CDR3 size: 12 residues. Germline lookup yields CDR1 MNHEY and CDR2 SVGAGI.

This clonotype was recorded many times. The CDR3: CASSEYPFNVELRDTTRVWPYF. CDR3 nucleotides: TGTGCCAGCAGTGAATATCCCTTTAATGTCGAATTGCGGGACACGACTCGCGTTTGGCCGTACTTC. V and J are TRBV6-1 and TRBJ2-7, with D tentatively TRBD1 or TRBD2 (6 bases each). CDR1 MNHNS and CDR2 SASEGT come from the germline V gene. With 2 bases removed from V and 12 bases from J, the gap between germline ends came to 44 bases. The CDR3 has 22 amino acids.

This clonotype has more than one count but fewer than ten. CDR3 nucleotides: TGTGCCAGCAGCGTAGCATCAGAGCGGACCTACGAGCAGTACTTC. It is translated as CASSVASERTYEQYF. The chain carries TRBV9 and TRBJ2-7; D possibly corresponds to TRBD2 (5 bases). The CDR3 totals 15 residues. Trimming took off 0 bases at V and 2 bases at J, with 12 bases between the two ends. Germline V gene data show CDR1 as SGDLS and CDR2 as YYNGEE.

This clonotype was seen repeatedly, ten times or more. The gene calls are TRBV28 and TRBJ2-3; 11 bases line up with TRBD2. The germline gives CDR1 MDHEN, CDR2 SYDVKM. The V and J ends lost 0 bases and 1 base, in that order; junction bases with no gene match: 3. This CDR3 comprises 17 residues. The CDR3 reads CASSLWTSGEGTDTQYF. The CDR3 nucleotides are TGTGCCAGCAGTTTATGGACTAGCGGGGAGGGCACAGATACGCAGTATTTT. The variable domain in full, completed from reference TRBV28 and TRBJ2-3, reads DVKVTQSSRYLVKRTGEKVFLECVQDMDHENMFWYRQDPGLGLRLIYFSYDVKMKEKGDIPEGYSVSREKKERFSLILESASTNQTSMYLCASSLWTSGEGTDTQYFGPGTRLTVL.

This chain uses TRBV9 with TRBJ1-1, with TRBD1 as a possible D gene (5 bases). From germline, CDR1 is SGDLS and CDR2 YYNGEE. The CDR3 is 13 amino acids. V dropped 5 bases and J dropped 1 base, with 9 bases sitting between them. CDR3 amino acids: CASRGEQNTEAFF. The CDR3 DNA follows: TGTGCCAGCAGAGGGGAGCAGAACACTGAAGCTTTCTTT.

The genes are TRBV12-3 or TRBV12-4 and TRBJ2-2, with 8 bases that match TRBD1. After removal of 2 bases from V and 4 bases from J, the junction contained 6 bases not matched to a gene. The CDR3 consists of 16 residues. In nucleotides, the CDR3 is TGTGCCAGCAGTTTATTTCAGGGGGCGGCCACCGGGGAGCTGTTTTTT. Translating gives CASSLFQGAATGELFF.

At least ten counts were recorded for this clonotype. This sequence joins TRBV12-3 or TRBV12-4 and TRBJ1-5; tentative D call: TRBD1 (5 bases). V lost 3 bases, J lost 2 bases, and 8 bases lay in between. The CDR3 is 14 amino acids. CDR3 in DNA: TGTGCCAGCAGTTTGGGGGGACGCAATCAGCCCCAGCATTTT. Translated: CASSLGGRNQPQHF.

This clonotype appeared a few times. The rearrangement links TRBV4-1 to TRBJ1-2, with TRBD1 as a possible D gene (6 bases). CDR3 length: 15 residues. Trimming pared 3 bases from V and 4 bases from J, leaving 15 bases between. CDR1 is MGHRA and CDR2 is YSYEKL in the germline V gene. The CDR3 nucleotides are TGCGCCAGCAGCCATGGAGCGGGGGCCCTCTATGGCTACACCTTC. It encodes CASSHGAGALYGYTF.

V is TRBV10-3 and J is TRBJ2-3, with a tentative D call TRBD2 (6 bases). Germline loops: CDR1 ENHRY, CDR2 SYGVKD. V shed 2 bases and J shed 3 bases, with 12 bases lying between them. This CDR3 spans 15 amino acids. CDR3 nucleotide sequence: TGTGCCATCAGTGAGCGGGGGAGCCAAACAGATACGCAGTATTTT. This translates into CAISERGSQTDTQYF.

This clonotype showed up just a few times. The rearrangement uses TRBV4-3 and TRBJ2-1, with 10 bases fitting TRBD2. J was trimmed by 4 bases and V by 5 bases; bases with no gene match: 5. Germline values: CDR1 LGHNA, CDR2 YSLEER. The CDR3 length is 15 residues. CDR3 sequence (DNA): TGCGCCAGCAGCGAGCGGGGGGGCCGGTACAATGAGCAGTTCTTC. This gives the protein CASSERGGRYNEQFF.

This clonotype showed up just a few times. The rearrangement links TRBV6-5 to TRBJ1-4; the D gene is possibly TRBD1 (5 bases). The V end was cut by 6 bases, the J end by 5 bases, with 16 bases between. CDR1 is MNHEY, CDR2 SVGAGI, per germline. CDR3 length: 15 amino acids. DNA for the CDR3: TGTGCCAGCAGACCCACTGACAAGGGGAATGAAAAACTGTTTTTT. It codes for CASRPTDKGNEKLFF.

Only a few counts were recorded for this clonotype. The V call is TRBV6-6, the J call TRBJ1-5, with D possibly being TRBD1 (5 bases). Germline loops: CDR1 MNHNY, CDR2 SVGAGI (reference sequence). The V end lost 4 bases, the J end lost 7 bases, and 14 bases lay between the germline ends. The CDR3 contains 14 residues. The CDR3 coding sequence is TGTGCCAGCAGTTCTGAAGGAACAGGACAGCCCCAGCATTTT. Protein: CASSSEGTGQPQHF.

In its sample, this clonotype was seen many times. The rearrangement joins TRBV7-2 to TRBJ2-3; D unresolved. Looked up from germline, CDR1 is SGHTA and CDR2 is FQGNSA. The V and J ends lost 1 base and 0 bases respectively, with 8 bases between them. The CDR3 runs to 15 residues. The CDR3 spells CASSLERSSTDTQYF. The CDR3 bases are TGTGCCAGCAGCTTAGAAAGGTCTAGCACAGATACGCAGTATTTT.

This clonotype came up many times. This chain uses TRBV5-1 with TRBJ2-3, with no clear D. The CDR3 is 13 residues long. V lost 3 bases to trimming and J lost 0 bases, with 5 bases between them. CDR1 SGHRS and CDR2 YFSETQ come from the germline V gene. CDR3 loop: CASSSASTDTQYF. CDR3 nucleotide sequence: TGCGCCAGCAGCTCGGCGAGCACAGATACGCAGTATTTT.

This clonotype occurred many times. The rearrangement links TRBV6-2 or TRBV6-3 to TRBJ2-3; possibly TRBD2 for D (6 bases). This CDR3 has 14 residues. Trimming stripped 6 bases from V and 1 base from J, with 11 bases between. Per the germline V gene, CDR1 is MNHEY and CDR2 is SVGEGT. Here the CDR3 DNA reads TGTGCCAGCAGAATCCCGGGGGGCACAGATACGCAGTATTTT. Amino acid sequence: CASRIPGGTDTQYF.

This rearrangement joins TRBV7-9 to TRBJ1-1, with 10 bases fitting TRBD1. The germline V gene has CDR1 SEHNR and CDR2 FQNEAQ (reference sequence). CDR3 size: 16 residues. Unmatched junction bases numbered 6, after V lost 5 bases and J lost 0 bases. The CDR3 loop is CASSPGTGALNTEAFF. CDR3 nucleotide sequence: TGTGCCAGCAGCCCGGGGACAGGGGCTTTGAACACTGAAGCTTTCTTT.

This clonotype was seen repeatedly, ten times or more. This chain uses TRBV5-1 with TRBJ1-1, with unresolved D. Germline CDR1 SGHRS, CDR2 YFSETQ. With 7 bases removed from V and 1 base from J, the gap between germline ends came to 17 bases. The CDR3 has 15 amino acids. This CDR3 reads CASRPVLQTNTEAFF. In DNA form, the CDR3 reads TGCGCCAGCCGGCCGGTTTTACAGACGAACACTGAAGCTTTCTTT.

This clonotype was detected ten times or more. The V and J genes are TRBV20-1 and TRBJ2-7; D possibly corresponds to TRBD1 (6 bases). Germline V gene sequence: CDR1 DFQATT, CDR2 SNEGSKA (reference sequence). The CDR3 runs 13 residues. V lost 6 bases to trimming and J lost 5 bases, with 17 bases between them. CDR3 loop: CSAVPGQLHEQYF. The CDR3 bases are TGCAGTGCCGTGCCCGGACAGCTACACGAGCAGTACTTC.